These T cell receptor beta chains were read from a single sample in a study of brain T cells in children with intractable seizures. Sequencing was performed with immunoSEQ multiplex PCR; in TCRdb, only in-frame clones are kept and a portion is missing. The table records 300,000 to 400,000 clones, over 85% of them present only once. The sequenced sample was peripheral blood, obtained roughly 5 months after surgery. These receptors were obtained from a boy under two years old with tuberous sclerosis and intractable seizures. The CDR3 runs from the conserved cysteine through the conserved F or W. The D gene is left open where the match is weak. Only part of the rows carry a size: once, few, many, or a class if the clone is expanded.

clone_size j_call d_call v_call cdr3_nt cdr3_aa
NA TRBJ2-7 NA TRBV19 TGTGCCAGTAGCCTGCGATCCCTGTACTACGAGCAGTACTTC CASSLRSLYYEQYF
NA TRBJ1-1 NA TRBV6-5 TGTGCCAGCAGTTACTCGAAAGCCAGGAACACTGAAGCTTTCTTT CASSYSKARNTEAFF
NA TRBJ2-4 NA TRBV19 TGTGCCAGTAGTATTCCGGAGGGAGTGTTGGCCAAAAACATTCAGTACTTC CASSIPEGVLAKNIQYF
NA TRBJ2-7 TRBD1 TRBV27 TGTGCCAGCTCCCCCCTAGACAGGGGAGTCCACGAGCAGTACTTC CASSPLDRGVHEQYF
NA TRBJ1-1 NA TRBV5-1 TGCGCCAGCAGCCACGATACACTGAAAGCTTTCTTT CASSHDTLKAFF
NA TRBJ1-6 NA TRBV30 TGTGCCTGGAGAAGGGGGGGTTCACCCCTCCACTTT CAWRRGGSPLHF
NA TRBJ1-5 NA TRBV29-1 TGCAGCGTCCGGGAGGCCGGAGGGCAGCCCCAGCATTTT CSVREAGGQPQHF
NA TRBJ2-3 NA TRBV7-9 TGTGCCAGCAGCCTTGTCCGTGGGGGCACAGATACGCAGTATTTT CASSLVRGGTDTQYF
once TRBJ2-2 NA TRBV7-9 TGTGCCAGCAGCTTAGTTCGGGCGGGCGAGGCCGGGGAGCTGTTTTTT CASSLVRAGEAGELFF
NA TRBJ2-5 NA TRBV7-8 TGTGCCAGCACATCCGCCCAAGAGACCCAGTACTTC CASTSAQETQYF
NA TRBJ2-7 NA TRBV24-1 TGTGCCACCAGTGATCCCTCAGGGGGGAACTACGAGCAGTACTTC CATSDPSGGNYEQYF
NA TRBJ2-7 NA TRBV19 TGTGCCAGTAGTCCCACAAAAGGGGGTTATTCCTACGAGCAGTACTTC CASSPTKGGYSYEQYF
NA TRBJ1-1 NA TRBV4-1 TGCGCCAGCAGCCCGGGAGGGGGTGAAGCTTTCTTT CASSPGGGEAFF
NA TRBJ2-7 TRBD2 TRBV2 TGTGCCAGCAGAGGACTAGCGGGAGTGAATGAGCAGTACTTC CASRGLAGVNEQYF
once TRBJ2-2 NA TRBV9 TGTGCCAGCAAAGCAGGGCCGAACACCGGGGAGCTGTTTTTT CASKAGPNTGELFF
NA TRBJ2-1 NA TRBV18 TGTGCCAGCTCACCGATCGGAAATGAGCAGTTCTTC CASSPIGNEQFF
NA TRBJ1-5 TRBD1 TRBV27 TGTGCCAGCAGTTTACGGTCGACAGGGCTAAGCAATCAGCCCCAGCATTTT CASSLRSTGLSNQPQHF
NA TRBJ2-5 TRBD2 TRBV7-3 TGTGCCAGCAGCTTATACCCCATACTAGCGGGAGATTTGGGAGAGACCCAGTACTTC CASSLYPILAGDLGETQYF
NA TRBJ2-2 TRBD1 TRBV3-1/TRBV3-2 TGTGCCAGCAGCGATTTGGGACAGCGGAACACCGGGGAGCTGTTTTTT CASSDLGQRNTGELFF
NA TRBJ2-1 TRBD2 TRBV13 TGTGCCAGCAGCTTTGAAAACCCTAGCGGGAGGGGCAATGAGCAGTTCTTC CASSFENPSGRGNEQFF
NA TRBJ1-1 NA TRBV30 TGTGCCTGGACCACACAGGGGAACACTGAAGCTTTCTTT CAWTTQGNTEAFF
NA TRBJ2-3 NA TRBV29-1 TGCAGCGTTGAGCTCAGAGACTATGGCGTAGATACGCAGTATTTT CSVELRDYGVDTQYF
NA TRBJ1-2 NA TRBV9 TGTGCCAGCAGCGTAGACGTGGGCTCGGCATGGGGCTACACCTTC CASSVDVGSAWGYTF
NA TRBJ1-6 NA TRBV4-2 TGTGCCAGCAGCCAGGAACCGAGGGACGATTCACCCCTCCACTTT CASSQEPRDDSPLHF